The sample holds a few counts of the clone carrying this T cell receptor (beta chain). Its target is not known. The sample is drawn from a study of human T cells and chemical hapten exposure. Study-wide background: TCR yields per sample varied mostly from small pooled library volume differences. The study's findings and limits: DPC sensitization left the count of TCRs above 1 in 1000 unchanged.

Unique molecular identifiers were affixed to discrete cDNA molecules within the library. In the authors' methods: Samples held a median of approximately 96,000 TCRs, range about 23,224–750,000. In TCRdb, the RACE reads were re-called with MiXCR into one record per CDR3 protein. The V and J calls and clone size come from TCRdb's table, not from the authors' own analysis. Here the sample spans around 130,000 distinct CDR3 sequences, around 8.3% being singletons. Time point meaning: healthy volunteer bleed at 2 weeks. The authors extracted total RNA from unfractionated whole blood. The TCR originated in a male donor in good health. Some clones in this sample may be carry-over from other donors' samples. The sample consisted of whole blood.

DNA for the CDR3: TGTGCCAGCAGCTCGCCCCGGGACAGGGTCGACTACGAGCAGTACTTC. Amino acid sequence: CASSSPRDRVDYEQYF. This chain connects TRBV5-4 to TRBJ2-7, with 9 bases matching TRBD1. Losses at the gene ends were 3 bases for V and 3 bases for J; bases not matched to a gene: 10. CDR3 length: 16 amino acids. Germline-derived CDR1 and CDR2 are SGHNT and YYREEE (reference sequence).